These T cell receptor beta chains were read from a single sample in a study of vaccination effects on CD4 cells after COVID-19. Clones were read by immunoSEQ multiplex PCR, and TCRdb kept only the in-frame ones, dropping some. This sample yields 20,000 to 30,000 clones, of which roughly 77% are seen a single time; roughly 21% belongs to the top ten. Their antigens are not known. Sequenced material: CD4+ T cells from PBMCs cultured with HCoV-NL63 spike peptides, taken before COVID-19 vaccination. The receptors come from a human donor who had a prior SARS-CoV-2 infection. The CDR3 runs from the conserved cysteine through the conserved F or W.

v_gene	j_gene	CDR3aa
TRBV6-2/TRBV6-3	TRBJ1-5	CASSYFGGGFQPQHF
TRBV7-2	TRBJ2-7	CASSPGLTKVGYEQYF
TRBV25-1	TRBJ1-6	CASSDFANSPLHF
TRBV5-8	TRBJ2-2	CASSPLRTNTGELFF
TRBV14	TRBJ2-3	CASSPGLAGPDFASTDTQYF
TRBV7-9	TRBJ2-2	CASSFSTGGPEELFF
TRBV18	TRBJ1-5	CASSLQGISNQPQHF
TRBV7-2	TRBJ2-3	CASSARQKRGYTDTQYF
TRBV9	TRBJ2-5	CASSFSSGSSETQYF
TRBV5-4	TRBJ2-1	CASSSENEQFF
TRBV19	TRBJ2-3	CASSKVAGGPLGTDTQYF
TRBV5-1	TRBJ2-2	CASSPGNSGTGELFF
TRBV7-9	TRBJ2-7	CASSRTGRSSYEQYF
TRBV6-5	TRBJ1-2	CASSPDRDYGYTF
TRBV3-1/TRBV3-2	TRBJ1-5	CASSQGTGGDQPQHF
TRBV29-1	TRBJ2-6	CSVRGYSGANVLTF
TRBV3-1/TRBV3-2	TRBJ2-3	CASSLAGGPNTQYF
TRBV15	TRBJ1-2	CATSPGQGSYGYTF
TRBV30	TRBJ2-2	CAWSVVGADTGELFF
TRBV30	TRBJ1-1	CAWSEGALAEAFF
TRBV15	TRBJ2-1	CATSRDPAGGGREQFF
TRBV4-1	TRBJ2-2	CASSQVFTGELFF
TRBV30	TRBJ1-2	CASSDGPNYGYTF
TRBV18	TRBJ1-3	CASSEGQAYSGNTIYF
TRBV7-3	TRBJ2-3	CASSSRTLPLAGRGFTDTQYF
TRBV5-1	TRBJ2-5	CASSLVSTGLETQYF
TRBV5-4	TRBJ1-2	CASSLAASDGYTF
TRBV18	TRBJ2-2	CASSPPLSDLNTGELFF
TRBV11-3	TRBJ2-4	CASRGYAKNIQYF
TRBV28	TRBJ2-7	CASSSPGQLYEQYF
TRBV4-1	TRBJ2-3	CASSQGAPRSTDTQYF
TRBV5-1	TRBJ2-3	CASSSGTSRGDTQYF
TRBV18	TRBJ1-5	CASSPGNFQPQHF
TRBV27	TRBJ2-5	CATSQRGTETQYF
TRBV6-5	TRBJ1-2	CAGGGFRYGYTF
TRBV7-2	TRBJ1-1	CASSRQVDTEAFF
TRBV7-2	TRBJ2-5	CASSLVRGPTETQYF
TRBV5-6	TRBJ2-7	CASSLWQGLKSYEQYF
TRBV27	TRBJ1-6	CASSRGNNSPLHF
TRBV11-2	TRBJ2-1	CASSLVWGTSGSDEQFF
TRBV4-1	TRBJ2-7	CASSQEAALVSRERSYEQYF
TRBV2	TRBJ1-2	CASSRGPGQGFGYGYTF
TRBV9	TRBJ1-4	CASTLVNEKLFF
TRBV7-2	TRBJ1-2	CASSTQLGPTGTNYGYTF
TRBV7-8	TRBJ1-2	CASSFTRQGGGYTF
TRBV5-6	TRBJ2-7	CASSIAAGGYEQYF
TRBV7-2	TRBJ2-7	CASSSSGGRAGYEQYF
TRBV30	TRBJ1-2	CAWTLDRGSYGYTF
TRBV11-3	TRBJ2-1	CASSFPSTRLGHNEQFF
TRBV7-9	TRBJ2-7	CASSLVRGGQDYEQYF
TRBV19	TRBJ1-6	CASSPVQGTVGSPLHF
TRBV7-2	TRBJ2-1	CASSVKIRGVKNEQFF
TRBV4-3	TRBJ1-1	CASSPVGGRGGTEAFF
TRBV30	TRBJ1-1	CAWSVIRRQGAGTEAFF